One and the same sample provided the 8 T cell receptor beta chains below, sequenced in a study of cytomegalovirus exposure and HLA in healthy donors. PCR amplification relied on 60 Vbeta primers (plus 13 Jbeta primers). The repertoire was sequenced with immunoSEQ multiplex PCR; TCRdb's copy has only in-frame clones and lacks some. The sample comprises about 200,000 clones, roughly 74% of which are singletons, and 1.8% rests with the top ten. The sequenced sample was PBMCs. The receptors were gathered from a woman aged 30 to 39 in good health and CMV-seronegative.

The count of this clone is one. The chain has TRBV18 and TRBJ2-7; 7 nucleotides agree with TRBD1. V trimming: 3 bases; J trimming: 3 bases; junction bases outside the gene matches: 2. This CDR3 has 13 amino acids. Germline lookup yields CDR1 KGHSH and CDR2 LQKENI. The CDR3 spells CASSPGTDYEQYF. CDR3 DNA: TGTGCCAGCTCACCCGGGACAGACTACGAGCAGTACTTC.

The chain carries TRBV5-4 and TRBJ2-7; 9 bases align to TRBD1. Germline V gene lookup returns CDR1 SGHNT and CDR2 YYREEE (reference sequence). V was clipped by 3 bases and J by 2 bases; unmatched bases: 6. The CDR3 sequence is 15 residues long. In DNA, the CDR3 is TGTGCCAGCAGCTCGGGACAGGGACTTCCCTACGAGCAGTACTTC. This encodes CASSSGQGLPYEQYF.

The chain combines TRBV7-8 with TRBJ2-7; 9 bases line up with TRBD1. Germline trimming cut 3 bases from V and 4 bases from J; bases unmatched to any gene: 7. Germline V gives CDR1 SGHVS, CDR2 FQNEAQ. This CDR3 has 15 residues. The CDR3 DNA is TGTGCCAGCAGCTTTCTCGTGACAGGGGGATACGAGCAGTACTTC. Its protein is CASSFLVTGGYEQYF.

This clone has only a few counts. The rearrangement uses TRBV7-7 and TRBJ2-5, with 10 positions matching TRBD2. The CDR3 has 15 residues. J was trimmed by 4 bases and V by 3 bases; bases with no gene match: 5. Germline V gene lookup returns CDR1 SSHAT and CDR2 FNYEAQ (reference sequence). CDR3 residues: CASSFSSGGGETQYF. The DNA for the CDR3 is TGTGCCAGCAGCTTTTCTAGCGGGGGAGGAGAGACCCAGTACTTC.

The rearrangement uses TRBV7-9 and TRBJ1-5; no clear D. V was pared by 1 base and J by 7 bases, with 8 bases between. Germline CDR1 reads SEHNR; CDR2 reads FQNEAQ (reference sequence). There are 13 residues in the CDR3. This chain's CDR3 is CASSLGGPQPQHF. CDR3 nucleotide sequence: TGTGCCAGCAGCTTAGGCGGTCCCCAGCCCCAGCATTTT.

The genes are TRBV5-1 and TRBJ1-4, with 7 bases matching TRBD1. The germline V gene encodes CDR1 SGHRS and CDR2 YFSETQ. V lost 4 bases, J lost 8 bases, and 14 bases stayed unmatched. The CDR3 runs 16 residues. The CDR3 region is CASSPGTGVLAEKLFF. For the CDR3, the DNA is TGCGCCAGCAGCCCCGGAACAGGGGTCTTAGCAGAAAAACTGTTTTTT.

The chain joins TRBV27 to TRBJ2-3, with no clear D. CDR1 MNHEY and CDR2 SMNVEV come from the germline V gene (reference sequence). This CDR3 has 15 amino acids. Trimming cost V 2 bases and J 7 bases, with 16 bases left between them. CDR3 nucleotides: TGTGCCAGCAGTTTAGGTTCAGAATATGTATATACGCAGTATTTT. It encodes CASSLGSEYVYTQYF.

The chain recombines TRBV5-6 with TRBJ1-1, with D tentatively TRBD1 (5 bases). Trimming removed 4 bases at V and 0 bases at J, with 10 bases between. The length of the CDR3 is 14 residues. Germline loops: CDR1 SGHDT, CDR2 YYEEEE. CDR3 nucleotide sequence: TGTGCCAGCAGCAGACGGGGGGTGAACACTGAAGCTTTCTTT. It yields the protein CASSRRGVNTEAFF.